The next 7 T cell receptor beta chains were all read from a single sample in a study of blood T cell repertoires in COVID-19. Clones were sequenced by immunoSEQ multiplex PCR, and TCRdb holds only the in-frame ones, with some missing. The data show about 83,000 clones, roughly 87% seen once. Sequenced material: peripheral blood. Receptor source: a woman in her 50s with active or convalescent COVID-19.

The chain has TRBV6-5 and TRBJ1-6; perhaps TRBD1 as D (6 bases). V was shortened by 6 bases and J by 10 bases, with 19 bases between the two germline ends. The germline CDR1 and CDR2 sequences are MNHEY and SVGAGI. CDR3 length: 15 residues. The CDR3 protein is CASSEATGLWSPLHF. CDR3 DNA: TGTGCCAGCAGCGAGGCTACAGGGTTATGGTCACCCCTCCACTTT.

The chain is built from TRBV5-6 and TRBJ2-1, with 9 bases matching TRBD2. V lost 2 bases and J lost 12; bases outside the gene matches: 9. The CDR3 runs 14 residues. The V gene's germline CDR1 is SGHDT and CDR2 YYEEEE. CDR3 in amino acids: CASSFSGGLERQFF. The CDR3 region has the DNA TGTGCCAGCAGCTTTAGCGGGGGTCTGGAGCGGCAGTTCTTC.

The V and J genes are TRBV5-1 and TRBJ2-3; 9 bases agree with TRBD2. CDR1 and CDR2 (germline): SGHRS, YFSETQ. This CDR3 spans 16 amino acids. Germline trimming cut 0 bases from V and 0 bases from J; bases unmatched to any gene: 2. The CDR3 sequence is CASSLATSGSTDTQYF. The CDR3 DNA follows: TGCGCCAGCAGCTTGGCGACTAGCGGAAGCACAGATACGCAGTATTTT.

The rearrangement links TRBV6-6 to TRBJ1-4; D not certain. CDR1 and CDR2 (germline): MNHNY, SVGAGI (reference sequence). The CDR3 has 11 residues. Here the CDR3 DNA reads TGTGCATGGCAGAAAAATGAAAAACTGTTTTTT. Encoded protein: CAWQKNEKLFF.

A remark on this clone: Other nucleotide sequences from this sample produce the same CDR3. The V gene is TRBV7-6, the J gene TRBJ1-5, with D tentatively TRBD1 (6 bases). The germline gives CDR1 SGHVS, CDR2 FNYEAQ. This CDR3 has 14 residues. With 4 bases removed from V and 3 bases from J, the gap between germline ends came to 10 bases. This CDR3 is CASSSTGYNQPQHF. The CDR3 nucleotides are TGTGCCAGCAGCTCGACAGGTTACAATCAGCCCCAGCATTTT.

J is TRBJ2-3 and V is TRBV5-1; D remains ambiguous. The CDR3 loop spans 14 amino acids. From germline, CDR1 is SGHRS and CDR2 YFSETQ. With 2 bases removed from V and 0 bases from J, the gap between germline ends came to 7 bases. The CDR3 spells CASSLSTSTDTQYF. The CDR3, as DNA: TGCGCCAGCAGCTTAAGTACTAGCACAGATACGCAGTATTTT.

Only a few counts were recorded for this clone. The chain is built from TRBV6-1 and TRBJ2-7, with D uncertain. Germline CDR1 MNHNS, CDR2 SASEGT. The V end lost 2 bases, the J end lost 1 base, and 9 bases lay between the germline ends. The CDR3 covers 14 residues. As DNA, the CDR3 is TGTGCCAGCAGTGAACAGCCAGGATCCTACGAGCAGTACTTC. Translation: CASSEQPGSYEQYF.